The 30 T cell receptor beta chains below come from one sample, sequenced in a study of blood T cell repertoires in COVID-19. Sequencing used immunoSEQ multiplex PCR; TCRdb keeps in-frame clones, though not all of them. Of under 200,000 clones listed, around 87% were seen once; the top ten hold around 0.5%. The material sequenced was peripheral blood. The receptors were sampled from a man between 60 and 70 years old with COVID-19, enrolled during active disease.

The chain recombines TRBV21-1 with TRBJ2-1; the table names TRBD1, a call not compared with the DNA. TRBV21-1 is noted as a pseudogene. The CDR3 totals 11 residues. CDR3 sequence (DNA): TGTGCCAGCGGTGGGGCCGGCGAGCAGTTCTTC. This translates into CASGGAGEQFF.

The J gene is TRBJ2-5, the V gene TRBV12-3 or TRBV12-4; D is unclear. The CDR3 loop spans 13 amino acids. V was trimmed by 3 bases and J by 4 bases, leaving 9 bases between them. This chain's CDR3 is CASSFSRGETQYF. The CDR3 DNA follows: TGTGCCAGCAGTTTTTCTAGAGGAGAGACCCAGTACTTC.

This clone appeared a single time. The J gene is TRBJ2-5, the V gene TRBV28; TRBD2 matches 8 bases. With V trimmed by 2 bases and J by 5 bases, 16 bases remained unmatched. CDR3 length: 18 amino acids. Per the germline V gene, CDR1 is MDHEN and CDR2 is SYDVKM. The CDR3 loop reads CASSLSGIRRRGAETQYF. The CDR3 DNA reads TGTGCCAGCAGTTTAAGTGGGATCCGGAGGCGGGGGGCGGAGACCCAGTACTTC. Full variable domain (remainder filled in from reference TRBV28 and TRBJ2-5): DVKVTQSSRYLVKRTGEKVFLECVQDMDHENMFWYRQDPGLGLRLIYFSYDVKMKEKGDIPEGYSVSREKKERFSLILESASTNQTSMYLCASSLSGIRRRGAETQYFGPGTRLLVL.

This clone was recorded only once. This sample also contains other DNA sequences that code for the same CDR3. The CDR3 here is CASSLEGGETQYF. In DNA, the CDR3 is TGTGCCAGCAGTTTAGAGGGAGGGGAGACCCAGTACTTC. V is TRBV12-3 or TRBV12-4 and J is TRBJ2-5; 7 nucleotides agree with TRBD2. This CDR3 is 13 amino acids long. J was trimmed by 5 bases and V by 1 base; bases with no gene match: 1.

The chain uses TRBV20-1 and TRBJ1-3, with 8 bases matching TRBD1. The CDR3 is made up of 14 amino acids. The V gene end was trimmed by 3 bases and the J gene end by 8 bases; junction bases not matched to a gene: 9. Germline V gives CDR1 DFQATT, CDR2 SNEGSKA (reference sequence). CDR3 nucleotide sequence: TGCAGTGCTAGTGGACAGGGCCTCGGGGACACCATATATTTT. It yields the protein CSASGQGLGDTIYF.

Note on this clone: This sample also contains other DNA sequences that code for the same CDR3. This chain joins TRBV7-2 and TRBJ2-5; D gene ambiguous. Germline V CDR1 and CDR2: SGHTA, FQGNSA. This CDR3 has 13 amino acids. Trimming pared 2 bases from V and 3 bases from J, leaving 7 bases between. The DNA for the CDR3 is TGTGCCAGCAGCTTACTACGAGAAGAGACCCAGTACTTC. Translating gives CASSLLREETQYF.

There are a few counts of this clone. V gene TRBV7-2 combines with J gene TRBJ2-7, with 15 bases matching TRBD2. The CDR3 consists of 17 residues. Germline CDR1 and CDR2: SGHTA and FQGNSA. The trim removed 5 bases at V and 0 bases at J, leaving 5 bases unmatched. Written as DNA, the CDR3 is TGTGCCAGCAGCGACCCGGGACTAGCGGGAGGCTCCTACGAGCAGTACTTC. It is translated as CASSDPGLAGGSYEQYF.

The rearrangement links TRBV18 to TRBJ1-4, with 9 positions matching TRBD1. The CDR3 is made up of 14 amino acids. Germline CDR1 and CDR2: KGHSH and LQKENI. J gave up 5 bases and V 10 bases, and 8 bases lay outside the gene matches. In DNA, the CDR3 is TGTGCCACGAGCCTGGGACAGGGAAATGAAAAACTGTTTTTT. Translated: CATSLGQGNEKLFF.

The genes are TRBV7-2 and TRBJ1-1, with 7 positions matching TRBD1. Germline trimming cut 3 bases from V and 5 bases from J; bases unmatched to any gene: 6. This CDR3 region has 14 residues. CDR1 and CDR2 from the germline V gene are SGHTA and FQGNSA. The CDR3 is CASSFSGGRTEAFF. For the CDR3, the DNA is TGTGCCAGCAGCTTTTCAGGGGGGCGGACTGAAGCTTTCTTT.

On this clone itself: The sample contains more than one DNA sequence encoding this CDR3. The rearrangement links TRBV18 to TRBJ1-1; D gene unclear. The V end lost 3 bases, the J end lost 1 base, and 9 bases lay between the germline ends. The CDR3 contains 14 residues. Germline CDR1 is KGHSH and CDR2 is LQKENI. The chain's CDR3 is CASSPLAENTEAFF. CDR3 coding DNA: TGTGCCAGCTCACCCTTGGCCGAGAACACTGAAGCTTTCTTT.

The chain has TRBV11-2 and TRBJ1-2; D perhaps matches TRBD1 (6 bases). Per the germline V gene, CDR1 is SGHAT and CDR2 is FQNNGV. Trimming removed 0 bases from V and 5 bases from J, with 10 bases in between. The CDR3 sequence is 14 residues long. This CDR3 reads CASSLDGGGYGYTF. The DNA of the CDR3 is TGTGCCAGCAGCTTAGATGGGGGCGGGTATGGCTACACCTTC.

The chain recombines TRBV11-2 with TRBJ1-3; no clear D. The germline CDR1 and CDR2 sequences are SGHAT and FQNNGV. Trimming removed 7 bases at V and 0 bases at J, with 19 bases between. CDR3 length equals 17 residues. The CDR3 nucleotides are TGTGCCAGCACCTTCACGCCTTGGGCCCCCTCTGGAAACACCATATATTTT. Amino acid sequence: CASTFTPWAPSGNTIYF.

This clone was counted a few times. V gene TRBV6-1 combines with J gene TRBJ1-5, with 9 bases fitting TRBD1. Germline-derived CDR1 and CDR2 are MNHNS and SASEGT. The CDR3 has 19 amino acids. Losses at the gene ends were 2 bases for V and 0 bases for J; bases not matched to a gene: 11. The CDR3 here is CASSESRTGAPYSNQPQHF. CDR3 DNA sequence: TGTGCCAGCAGTGAATCCCGGACAGGGGCCCCATATAGCAATCAGCCCCAGCATTTT.

The CDR3 DNA is TGTGCCAGCGCCCGCGTGGACAGGGGAATGGGTAGCAATCAGCCCCAGCATTTT. Encoded protein: CASARVDRGMGSNQPQHF. The V call is TRBV18, the J call TRBJ1-5, with 9 bases fitting TRBD1. The CDR3 totals 18 residues. V shed 8 bases, J shed 0 bases, and the junction held 14 bases outside the gene matches. The germline V gene encodes CDR1 KGHSH and CDR2 LQKENI.

This clone was recorded only once. The V gene is TRBV5-6, the J gene TRBJ2-7; no reliable D call. This CDR3 is built from 13 residues. Per the germline V gene, CDR1 is SGHDT and CDR2 is YYEEEE. V was clipped by 6 bases and J by 4 bases, with 14 bases between them. CDR3 in DNA: TGTGCCAGCACCATCTCAGGCCGATACGAGCAGTACTTC. Amino acid sequence: CASTISGRYEQYF.

The rearrangement uses TRBV7-2 and TRBJ1-2; tentative D call: TRBD1 (5 bases). Germline loops: CDR1 SGHTA, CDR2 FQGNSA. V was trimmed by 3 bases and J by 3 bases, leaving 8 bases between them. This CDR3 has 13 residues. The CDR3 reads CASSLTVDYGYTF. The CDR3 DNA reads as TGTGCCAGCAGCTTGACAGTAGACTATGGCTACACCTTC.

This chain joins TRBV4-3 and TRBJ1-1; no clear D. Per the germline V gene, CDR1 is LGHNA and CDR2 is YSLEER. The CDR3 has 13 amino acids. The germline V and J ends were trimmed by 1 base and 1 base, with 4 bases remaining between them. The CDR3 spells CASSQAGNTEAFF. The DNA of the CDR3 is TGCGCCAGCAGCCAAGCGGGGAACACTGAAGCTTTCTTT.

The rearrangement uses TRBV5-8 and TRBJ1-3; the match to TRBD1 covers 9 bases. The J segment lost 4 bases and the V segment lost 5 bases, leaving 16 bases of the junction unmatched. CDR3 size: 18 residues. Per germline, CDR1 SGHTS and CDR2 YDEGEE. This chain's CDR3 is CASRRDVGTGGRGNTIYF. DNA for the CDR3: TGTGCCAGCAGAAGGGACGTTGGTACAGGGGGCAGAGGAAACACCATATATTTT.

The chain employs TRBV5-1 and TRBJ1-4; unclear D gene. The CDR3 is 16 residues long. Germline V lookup: CDR1 SGHRS, CDR2 YFSETQ. V lost 0 bases, J lost 4 bases, and 13 bases lay in between. The CDR3 protein is CASSLGLTGSNEKLFF. In nucleotides, the CDR3 is TGCGCCAGCAGCTTGGGGCTGACCGGGAGTAATGAAAAACTGTTTTTT.

This chain joins TRBV19 and TRBJ1-2, with 7 bases that match TRBD1. The CDR3 length is 14 residues. Losses at the gene ends were 6 bases for V and 4 bases for J; bases not matched to a gene: 8. Germline V gene data show CDR1 as LNHDA and CDR2 as SQIVND (reference sequence). CDR3 in amino acids: CASRERGLGYGYTF. The DNA of the CDR3 is TGTGCCAGTAGAGAGAGGGGGCTCGGCTATGGCTACACCTTC.

The chain recombines TRBV6-1 with TRBJ1-2; perhaps TRBD1 as D (5 bases). There are 16 residues in the CDR3. Trimming pared 1 base from V and 4 bases from J, leaving 16 bases between. CDR1 and CDR2 (germline): MNHNS, SASEGT. CDR3 loop: CASSEGPAPTAYGYTF. The CDR3 coding sequence is TGTGCCAGCAGTGAAGGTCCAGCCCCGACAGCCTATGGCTACACCTTC.

The sample holds a few counts of this clone. The chain is built from TRBV6-2 or TRBV6-3 and TRBJ1-2; 8 bases fit TRBD1. The CDR3 sequence is 14 residues long. V was clipped by 2 bases and J by 5 bases; unmatched bases: 4. Germline V lookup: CDR1 MNHEY, CDR2 SVGEGT. The CDR3 reads CASSYLGTGYGYTF. CDR3 bases: TGTGCCAGCAGTTACCTCGGGACAGGTTATGGCTACACCTTC.

The rearrangement uses TRBV7-3 and TRBJ2-1, with TRBD2 matching over 11 bases. Germline V gene data show CDR1 as SGHTA and CDR2 as FQGTGA. V lost 5 bases and J lost 3; bases outside the gene matches: 3. The CDR3 contains 15 residues. CDR3 nucleotide sequence: TGTGCCAGCAGCGCAACTAGCGGGGGCTACAATGAGCAGTTCTTC. It translates to CASSATSGGYNEQFF.

V and J are TRBV11-1 and TRBJ1-1; weak D call: TRBD1 (6 bases). Germline V gene data show CDR1 as SGHAT and CDR2 as FQDESV (reference sequence). The V end was cut by 6 bases, the J end by 3 bases, with 11 bases between. The CDR3 covers 13 residues. The CDR3 loop is CASSLDRYTEAFF. The DNA for the CDR3 is TGTGCCAGCAGTTTGGACAGATACACTGAAGCTTTCTTT.

J is TRBJ2-7 and V is TRBV11-3; 9 nucleotides match TRBD2. This CDR3 contains 14 residues. The junction had 5 bases not matched to a gene; V was cut back by 5 bases and J by 3 bases. CDR1 and CDR2 (germline): SGHNT, YENEEA. The CDR3 DNA reads TGTGCCAGCAGCCTTAGACTAGCGGACTACGAGCAGTACTTC. This translates into CASSLRLADYEQYF.

CDR3 sequence reads: CASRGQGYNQPQHF. The DNA for the CDR3 is TGTGCCAGCAGGGGACAGGGCTACAATCAGCCCCAGCATTTT. This chain uses TRBV6-5 with TRBJ1-5; the match to TRBD1 covers 9 bases. CDR1 MNHEY and CDR2 SVGAGI come from the germline V gene. V lost 6 bases and J lost 3; bases outside the gene matches: 3. CDR3 length: 14 residues.

In its sample, this clone was seen a few times. The CDR3 region has the DNA TGTGCCAGCAGTTTCGATGACAGGGGCTACGAGCAGTACTTC. It specifies CASSFDDRGYEQYF. The chain uses TRBV28 and TRBJ2-7; the match to TRBD1 covers 8 bases. The CDR3 loop spans 14 amino acids. Trimming at V came to 3 bases and at J to 3 bases, leaving 4 bases not matched to a gene. Germline-derived CDR1 and CDR2 are MDHEN and SYDVKM.

This clone was observed a single time. The V and J genes are TRBV11-2 and TRBJ2-7; 12 positions match TRBD1. CDR3 length: 15 residues. CDR1 is SGHAT, CDR2 FQNNGV, per germline. The junction had 5 bases not matched to a gene; V was cut back by 5 bases and J by 3 bases. The CDR3 DNA is TGTGCCAGCAGCCCAGGGACAGGGGGCGTCTACGAGCAGTACTTC. This codes for CASSPGTGGVYEQYF.

The chain recombines TRBV14 with TRBJ2-6; no firm D call. The germline V gene encodes CDR1 SGHDN and CDR2 FVKESK. The CDR3 length is 13 residues. Trimming pared 4 bases from V and 4 bases from J, leaving 5 bases between. The CDR3 here is CASSPLGANVLTF. DNA of the CDR3: TGTGCCAGCAGCCCCTTAGGGGCCAACGTCCTGACTTTC.

The chain carries TRBV30 and TRBJ1-5, with D tentatively TRBD1 (6 bases). CDR3 length: 15 residues. Trimming stripped 5 bases from V and 0 bases from J, with 14 bases between. Germline V gene data show CDR1 as GTSNPN and CDR2 as SVGIG (reference sequence). CDR3 residues: CAWGDRSHSNQPQHF. The CDR3 DNA is TGTGCCTGGGGAGACAGGTCTCATAGCAATCAGCCCCAGCATTTT. The full variable domain, rest sourced from reference TRBV30 and TRBJ1-5, is SQTIHQWPATLVQPVGSPLSLECTVEGTSNPNLYWYRQAAGRGLQLLFYSVGIGQISSEVPQNLSASRPQDRQFILSSKKLLLSDSGFYLCAWGDRSHSNQPQHFGDGTRLSIL.